The 25 T cell receptor beta chains below were found in one sample sequenced in a study of blood T cell repertoires in COVID-19. The data were produced by immunoSEQ multiplex PCR, yet TCRdb's version contains in-frame clones alone and is incomplete. The table includes over 100,000 clones, around nine tenths detected once. Sequenced: peripheral blood. These receptors came from a man between 35 and 55 years old with acute or convalescent COVID-19.

The chain joins TRBV30 to TRBJ1-1; D is perhaps TRBD1 (6 bases). The CDR3 is made up of 18 amino acids. V shed 3 bases and J shed 2 bases, with 25 bases lying between them. CDR1 and CDR2 (germline): GTSNPN, SVGIG (reference sequence). The CDR3 loop reads CAWRASTGPLPLNTEAFF. CDR3 DNA sequence: TGTGCCTGGAGGGCCTCGACAGGTCCACTCCCCCTTAACACTGAAGCTTTCTTT.

This clone has more than one count but fewer than ten. V is TRBV19 and J is TRBJ1-2, with 8 bases matching TRBD1. There are 15 residues in the CDR3. The V gene's germline CDR1 is LNHDA and CDR2 SQIVND (reference sequence). Trimming took 9 bases from V and 5 from J; bases not matched to a gene: 14. CDR3: CASRESGGAGYGYTF. The CDR3 nucleotides read TGTGCCAGCCGAGAGTCAGGGGGCGCTGGGTATGGCTACACCTTC.

The chain carries TRBV6-4 and TRBJ2-7, with a possible D match to TRBD1 (5 bases). Trimming left V 2 bases short and J 2 bases short, with 13 bases between. Germline V gene lookup returns CDR1 MRHNA and CDR2 SNTAGT. The length of the CDR3 is 15 residues. CDR3: CASSDLGPGAYEQYF. The DNA for the CDR3 is TGTGCCAGCAGTGACCTGGGGCCTGGGGCCTACGAGCAGTACTTC.

Details on this clone: The junction shows a germline mismatch at one end, possibly a read error. V usage is TRBV6-5 and J usage is TRBJ1-1, with 10 bases aligning to TRBD1. Germline V gene sequence: CDR1 MNHEY, CDR2 SVGAGI. The CDR3 has 13 amino acids. In DNA form, the CDR3 reads TGTGCCAGCACCGTTCCCGGGACAGGGGTCGGGGAATGG. Translation: CASTVPGTGVGEW.

The sample holds one count of this clone. The rearrangement joins TRBV11-2 to TRBJ2-1; 11 bases are a match to TRBD1. The CDR3 spans 16 residues. The germline CDR1 and CDR2 sequences are SGHAT and FQNNGV. V trimming: 5 bases; J trimming: 9 bases; junction bases outside the gene matches: 12. The CDR3 spells CASSLDSGTGGREQFF. For the CDR3, the DNA is TGTGCCAGCAGCCTTGACTCCGGGACAGGGGGTCGTGAGCAGTTCTTC.

This chain connects TRBV2 to TRBJ2-2, with 8 nucleotides matching TRBD2. The CDR3 has 16 amino acids. CDR1 SNHLY and CDR2 FYNNEI come from the germline V gene. After removal of 7 bases from V and 6 bases from J, the junction contained 13 bases not matched to a gene. CDR3 protein: CASKGSSGRVSGELFF. As DNA, the CDR3 is TGTGCCAGCAAGGGCTCCAGCGGGAGAGTCTCCGGGGAGCTGTTTTTT.

The V and J genes are TRBV5-1 and TRBJ1-3; D is perhaps TRBD1 (6 bases). This CDR3 spans 15 amino acids. Looked up from germline, CDR1 is SGHRS and CDR2 is YFSETQ. V lost 4 bases and J lost 7, with 18 bases in between. CDR3 loop: CASSTGQPLGNTIYF. The CDR3 nucleotides read TGCGCCAGCAGCACTGGACAGCCTCTAGGCAACACCATATATTTT.

The V and J genes are TRBV30 and TRBJ1-5; TRBD1 might be the D (6 bases). The V gene's germline CDR1 is GTSNPN and CDR2 SVGIG (reference sequence). There are 15 residues in the CDR3. Trimming took 6 bases from V and 2 from J, leaving 17 bases between them. CDR3 sequence reads: CACTGLGSGNQPQHF. The CDR3, as DNA: TGTGCCTGCACAGGGTTGGGTAGCGGCAATCAGCCCCAGCATTTT.

V usage is TRBV30 and J usage is TRBJ1-5, with TRBD1 matching over 7 bases. Germline CDR1 GTSNPN, CDR2 SVGIG (reference sequence). The CDR3 loop spans 14 amino acids. J gave up 5 bases and V 2 bases, and 6 bases lay outside the gene matches. CDR3: CAWSTDREYQPQHF. CDR3 sequence (DNA): TGTGCCTGGAGTACCGACAGGGAGTATCAGCCCCAGCATTTT.

This chain links TRBV24-1 with TRBJ2-7, with D perhaps matching TRBD2 (5 bases). Trimming stripped 4 bases from V and 2 bases from J, with 14 bases between. The germline gives CDR1 KGHDR, CDR2 SFDVKD. This CDR3 comprises 15 residues. CDR3 sequence (DNA): TGTGCCACCAGTGACAAATCCGGGGAAACCTACGAGCAGTACTTC. This gives the protein CATSDKSGETYEQYF.

This clone was observed once. The rearrangement joins TRBV6-5 to TRBJ1-5, with TRBD1 identical over 7 bases. Germline V gene data show CDR1 as MNHEY and CDR2 as SVGAGI. The length of the CDR3 is 13 residues. The ends lost 5 bases at V and 5 bases at J; junction bases unmatched: 3. The CDR3 protein is CASSQTGDQPQHF. In nucleotides, the CDR3 is TGTGCCAGCAGTCAAACAGGGGATCAGCCCCAGCATTTT.

The genes are TRBV3-1 (or the pseudogene TRBV3-2) and TRBJ1-2; TRBD1 matches at 7 bases. CDR1 and CDR2 from the germline V gene are LGHDT and YNNKEL (reference sequence). The CDR3 covers 14 residues. V lost 1 base to trimming and J lost 8 bases; unmatched junction nucleotides: 7. CDR3 protein: CASSQVRGPDGYTF. Written as DNA, the CDR3 is TGTGCCAGCAGCCAAGTGAGGGGGCCAGACGGCTACACCTTC.

This clone occurred a few times. The genes are TRBV2 and TRBJ2-7; D remains unclear. The germline CDR1 and CDR2 sequences are SNHLY and FYNNEI. This CDR3 has 11 amino acids. V lost 7 bases and J 0 bases, leaving 4 bases between the germline ends. This CDR3 is CASTVSYEQYF. CDR3 coding DNA: TGTGCCAGCACCGTCTCCTACGAGCAGTACTTC.

This chain connects TRBV5-6 to TRBJ1-1; 7 bases line up with TRBD1. The CDR3 extends over 15 amino acids. The V and J ends lost 2 bases and 3 bases, in that order; junction bases with no gene match: 7. Germline V gene data show CDR1 as SGHDT and CDR2 as YYEEEE. The CDR3 protein is CASSLQGHGDTEAFF. In DNA form, the CDR3 reads TGTGCCAGCAGCTTACAGGGGCACGGGGACACTGAAGCTTTCTTT.

V and J are TRBV14 and TRBJ2-3; tentative D call: TRBD1 (5 bases). Germline values: CDR1 SGHDN, CDR2 FVKESK. The CDR3 consists of 16 residues. Trimming stripped 3 bases from V and 1 base from J, with 14 bases between. CDR3 region: CASSQITGPRTDTQYF. As DNA, the CDR3 is TGTGCCAGCAGCCAGATAACAGGTCCCCGCACAGATACGCAGTATTTT.

This clone was picked up a small number of times. The chain couples TRBV10-3 to TRBJ2-2, with 10 bases aligning to TRBD2. The CDR3 runs to 17 residues. With 3 bases clipped from V and 0 bases from J, the junction kept 4 bases outside the gene matches. Germline V gene sequence: CDR1 ENHRY, CDR2 SYGVKD. The CDR3 DNA sequence: TGTGCCATCAGTGATCCCACTAGCGGGACGAACACCGGGGAGCTGTTTTTT. This sequence encodes CAISDPTSGTNTGELFF.

This clone was counted once. This chain connects TRBV6-5 to TRBJ1-6, with unresolved D. Per germline, CDR1 MNHEY and CDR2 SVGAGI. The CDR3 consists of 15 residues. V gave up 2 bases and J gave up 5 bases, with 10 bases separating them. CDR3 in DNA: TGTGCCAGCAGTTACGAACGCGTCGATAATTCACCCCTCCACTTT. Its translation: CASSYERVDNSPLHF.

The chain combines TRBV11-1 with TRBJ1-3; no definite D call. The germline V and J ends were trimmed by 1 base and 0 bases, with 4 bases remaining between them. The germline V gene has CDR1 SGHAT and CDR2 FQDESV (reference sequence). The length of the CDR3 is 14 residues. The CDR3: CASSLGASGNTIYF. The CDR3 DNA reads as TGTGCCAGCAGCTTAGGCGCCTCTGGAAACACCATATATTTT.

The chain links TRBV5-6 to TRBJ1-1, with 7 positions matching TRBD1. V shed 4 bases and J 3 bases; nucleotides not matched to a gene: 12. Germline V CDR1 and CDR2: SGHDT, YYEEEE. The CDR3 has 16 amino acids. CDR3: CASSALTGSEDTEAFF. CDR3 nucleotide sequence: TGTGCCAGCAGCGCGTTGACAGGGTCAGAGGACACTGAAGCTTTCTTT.

In its sample, this clone was seen once. The V and J genes are TRBV7-9 and TRBJ2-7; 7 positions match TRBD1. The CDR3 covers 18 residues. Germline CDR1 and CDR2: SEHNR and FQNEAQ (reference sequence). Trimming took 5 bases from V and 7 from J; bases not matched to a gene: 23. CDR3 region: CASSGTGAGRRGTKEQYF. CDR3 bases: TGTGCCAGCAGCGGCACAGGGGCCGGGCGCCGCGGAACGAAGGAGCAGTACTTC.

The V and J genes are TRBV27 and TRBJ2-2; maybe TRBD1 (5 bases). V gave up 7 bases and J gave up 2 bases, with 11 bases separating them. Germline V lookup: CDR1 MNHEY, CDR2 SMNVEV (reference sequence). The CDR3 covers 14 residues. The CDR3 here is CASTRDRNTGELFF. The CDR3 region has the DNA TGTGCCAGCACGCGAGACAGAAACACCGGGGAGCTGTTTTTT.

This clone was detected only a few times. This chain connects TRBV9 to TRBJ1-5; D gene uncertain. Trimming cost V 2 bases and J 5 bases, with 8 bases left between them. This CDR3 comprises 13 residues. Germline values: CDR1 SGDLS, CDR2 YYNGEE. The CDR3 DNA reads as TGTGCCAGCAGCGTCTCCGTTGATCAGCCCCAGCATTTT. It encodes CASSVSVDQPQHF.

V and J are TRBV3-1 (or the pseudogene TRBV3-2) and TRBJ1-1; possibly TRBD1 for D (6 bases). CDR1 LGHDT and CDR2 YNNKEL come from the germline V gene (reference sequence). The CDR3 contains 16 residues. Between the trimmed V and J ends, which lost 0 bases and 5 bases, there was a span of 16 bases. CDR3 sequence: CASSQEGGRGRTEAFF. CDR3 DNA sequence: TGTGCCAGCAGCCAAGAAGGGGGTAGGGGAAGGACTGAAGCTTTCTTT.

This clone has just a few counts. The chain employs TRBV5-8 and TRBJ1-3; a weak D match, TRBD1 (6 bases). CDR1 is SGHTS, CDR2 YDEGEE, per germline. Trimming took off 4 bases at V and 4 bases at J, with 15 bases between the two ends. The CDR3 runs to 15 residues. The CDR3 protein is CASSPLGGVGNTIYF. The CDR3 DNA is TGTGCCAGCAGCCCCCTAGGGGGGGTCGGAAACACCATATATTTT.

The CDR3 DNA is TGTGCCAGCAGCCAAGCGGGAGACTTACCAGATACGCAGTATTTT. This translates into CASSQAGDLPDTQYF. The V and J genes are TRBV3-1 (or the pseudogene TRBV3-2) and TRBJ2-3, with D possibly being TRBD2 (6 bases). CDR1 is LGHDT, CDR2 YNNKEL, per germline (reference sequence). V gave up 1 base and J gave up 4 bases, with 12 bases separating them. This CDR3 contains 15 residues.